Presented here are 6 T cell receptor beta chains from one specimen sequenced in a study of cytomegalovirus exposure and HLA in healthy donors. Clones were read by immunoSEQ multiplex PCR, and TCRdb kept only the in-frame ones, dropping some. There are a few hundred thousand clones in the sample; around 86% occur only once, and over 0.8% lies in the top ten. Sequencing was carried out using PBMCs. These receptors were taken from a woman aged 18-30 years in good health and CMV-seronegative.

This clone was counted once. CDR3 loop: CASSLEGLHTGELFF. CDR3 bases: TGCGCCAGCAGCTTGGAGGGGTTGCACACCGGGGAGCTGTTTTTT. V gene TRBV5-1 combines with J gene TRBJ2-2, with D possibly TRBD1 on 5 matching bases. The CDR3 consists of 15 residues. Germline loops: CDR1 SGHRS, CDR2 YFSETQ. V was shortened by 0 bases and J by 3 bases, with 9 bases between the two germline ends.

This sequence joins TRBV5-1 and TRBJ1-1; D is ambiguous. The CDR3 has 15 residues. The germline V gene has CDR1 SGHRS and CDR2 YFSETQ. V lost 0 bases, J lost 1 base, and 10 bases lay in between. DNA of the CDR3: TGCGCCAGCAGCTTGGAGCGGAGCTCGAACACTGAAGCTTTCTTT. Amino acids: CASSLERSSNTEAFF.

This chain joins TRBV7-2 and TRBJ2-7, with D perhaps TRBD1 (5 bases). V was clipped by 7 bases and J by 6 bases, with 19 bases between them. There are 14 residues in the CDR3. Germline V gene lookup returns CDR1 SGHTA and CDR2 FQGNSA. CDR3 DNA: TGTGCCAGCACGTGGGGCGGTACCCTGGGCGAGCAGTACTTC. Protein: CASTWGGTLGEQYF.

The V gene is TRBV7-9, the J gene TRBJ1-5; perhaps TRBD1 as D (6 bases). This CDR3 is built from 14 residues. The germline V gene has CDR1 SEHNR and CDR2 FQNEAQ (reference sequence). V gave up 7 bases and J gave up 4 bases, with 14 bases separating them. Here the CDR3 DNA reads TGTGCCAGCACCCAAGGGGGGGGTAATCAGCCCCAGCATTTT. Its protein is CASTQGGGNQPQHF.

CDR3 in amino acids: CASSPGQGAAEQYF. CDR3 bases: TGTGCCAGCAGCCCCGGACAGGGGGCGGCTGAGCAGTACTTC. The rearrangement joins TRBV7-9 to TRBJ2-7; 11 bases are a match to TRBD1. The CDR3 covers 14 residues. The junction had 7 bases not matched to a gene; V was cut back by 5 bases and J by 7 bases. Per the germline V gene, CDR1 is SEHNR and CDR2 is FQNEAQ (reference sequence).

V usage is TRBV28 and J usage is TRBJ1-2; a possible D gene is TRBD1 (5 bases). Trimming cost V 7 bases and J 1 base, with 16 bases left between them. CDR3 length equals 15 residues. CDR1 and CDR2 (germline): MDHEN, SYDVKM. For the CDR3, the DNA is TGTGCCAGCACCCTAGGTGACAGAAGTAACTATGGCTACACCTTC. Encoded protein: CASTLGDRSNYGYTF.